This is a list of T cell receptor beta chains from one sample in a study of cytomegalovirus exposure and HLA in healthy donors. Sequencing was performed with immunoSEQ multiplex PCR; in TCRdb, only in-frame clones are kept and a portion is missing. Of roughly 120,000 clones in the sample, around two thirds were seen once. Material: PBMCs. These receptors were collected from a middle-aged woman in good health and CMV-seropositive. The CDR3 runs from the conserved cysteine through the conserved F or W. Fields, in order: V gene, CDR3 length, CDR3 protein.

V: TRBV15; length: 14; CDR3: CATSSRDSNQPQHF
V: TRBV28; length: 18; CDR3: CASSLAGLATQPVGTQYF
V: TRBV5-6; length: 13; CDR3: CASSSTVNTEAFF
V: TRBV7-9; length: 14; CDR3: CASSPRTLNTEAFF
V: TRBV29-1; length: 15; CDR3: CSAATGSIPSNEQYF
V: TRBV7-9; length: 12; CDR3: CASRTDREKLFF
V: TRBV6-5; length: 13; CDR3: CATSSGRYNEQFF
V: TRBV28; length: 15; CDR3: CASSLAGAGANVLTF
V: TRBV6-4; length: 14; CDR3: CASSEVAASNAQYF
V: TRBV6-5; length: 15; CDR3: CASSYSLAGVGEQFF
V: TRBV6-1; length: 14; CDR3: CASLGRLAAYEQYF
V: TRBV27; length: 14; CDR3: CASSFAAGQGTQYF
V: TRBV7-3; length: 16; CDR3: CASSLLGLAQGETQYF
V: TRBV9; length: 13; CDR3: CASSGQGRETQYF
V: TRBV5-4; length: 14; CDR3: CASSVQGINEKLFF
V: TRBV27; length: 16; CDR3: CASSPHGGRSGNTIYF
V: TRBV5-4; length: 15; CDR3: CASSFQGGSYNEQFF
V: TRBV7-6; length: 15; CDR3: CASSFTGAYGYEQYF
V: TRBV4-3; length: 16; CDR3: CASSQGTGGPYYGYTF
V: TRBV4-3; length: 13; CDR3: CASSQDKGREQYF
V: TRBV27; length: 16; CDR3: CASSRQGTSGTNEQYF
V: TRBV12-5; length: 13; CDR3: CASGLFGPYGQYF
V: TRBV19; length: 14; CDR3: CASSIWGQGNDAFF
V: TRBV2; length: 14; CDR3: CASSPGTGGETQYF
V: TRBV6-5; length: 15; CDR3: CASSYSDQGQETQYF
V: TRBV12-5; length: 13; CDR3: CASGLVRGTEAFF
V: TRBV5-6; length: 15; CDR3: CASSTSGTAYNEQFF
V: TRBV7-7; length: 22; CDR3: CASSLTPPGGLLPGANTGELFF
V: TRBV4-2; length: 16; CDR3: CASSQDYASLTDTQYF
V: TRBV7-6; length: 12; CDR3: CASSLGRYEQFF
V: TRBV10-3; length: 14; CDR3: CAISESIGRGEQYF
V: TRBV6-4; length: 18; CDR3: CASSDFGMGTREYNEQFF
V: TRBV2; length: 15; CDR3: CASSEGQGAWTEAFF
V: TRBV4-3; length: 19; CDR3: CASSQEPAAGESSYNEQFF
V: TRBV7-9; length: 16; CDR3: CASSNPSGSLTGELFF
V: TRBV14; length: 15; CDR3: CASSQALGRDRTQYF
V: TRBV29-1; length: 14; CDR3: CSVLDGLQNTEAFF